Below, 16 T cell receptor beta chains from the same sample are listed, as sequenced in a study of CD4 T cells in relation to SARS-CoV-2 and coronaviruses. Using immunoSEQ multiplex PCR, the repertoire was profiled, and TCRdb retains in-frame clones only, with some absent. The table records about 18,000 clones, roughly four fifths of them present only once. CD4+ T cells from unexposed donors were obtained before the COVID-19 pandemic (2011-2018). The cells were cultured for approximately ten days before CD4+ T cells were isolated. These receptors' antigens are unknown. The sample was CD4+ T cells from PBMCs, cultured in vitro. The source of these receptors is a human donor in good health.

As to this clone: This sample also contains other DNA sequences that code for the same CDR3. The rearrangement uses TRBV12-5 and TRBJ1-1; D is unclear. The CDR3 spans 13 residues. CDR1 is LGHNT and CDR2 is FRNRAP in the germline V gene. The V end was cut by 1 base, the J end by 5 bases, with 8 bases between. The CDR3 DNA sequence: TGTGCTAGTGGTTTGGAGGGTTTTACTGAAGCTTTCTTT. Amino acid sequence: CASGLEGFTEAFF. Combining the CDR3 with reference TRBV12-5 and TRBJ1-1 gives the whole variable domain DARVTQTPRHKVTEMGQEVTMRCQPILGHNTVFWYRQTMMQGLELLAYFRNRAPLDDSGMPKDRFSAEMPDATLATLKIQPSEPRDSAVYFCASGLEGFTEAFFGQGTRLTVV.

The chain carries TRBV19 and TRBJ1-1; no firm D call. Germline V gives CDR1 LNHDA, CDR2 SQIVND (reference sequence). V lost 3 bases to trimming and J lost 2 bases, with 10 bases between them. The CDR3 length is 14 residues. CDR3 coding DNA: TGTGCCAGTAGTATGGGTCTTCTTAACACTGAAGCTTTCTTT. Translation: CASSMGLLNTEAFF. Combining the CDR3 with reference TRBV19 and TRBJ1-1 gives the whole variable domain DGGITQSPKYLFRKEGQNVTLSCEQNLNHDAMYWYRQDPGQGLRLIYYSQIVNDFQKGDIAEGYSVSREKKESFPLTVTSAQKNPTAFYLCASSMGLLNTEAFFGQGTRLTVV.

The chain recombines TRBV3-1 (or the pseudogene TRBV3-2) with TRBJ1-1; the match to TRBD1 covers 7 bases. Germline values: CDR1 LGHDT, CDR2 YNNKEL (reference sequence). This CDR3 is built from 15 residues. J lost 3 bases, V lost 2 bases, and 6 bases had no gene match. For the CDR3, the DNA is TGTGCCAGCAGCCAAAATCAGGGGGTCGACACTGAAGCTTTCTTT. Its translation: CASSQNQGVDTEAFF.

The chain uses TRBV4-2 and TRBJ2-4; the D is unclear. This CDR3 has 13 residues. Looked up from germline, CDR1 is LGHNA and CDR2 is YNFKEQ. Trimming stripped 1 base from V and 2 bases from J, with 3 bases between. CDR3 residues: CASSQVPKNIQYF. The CDR3 DNA reads as TGTGCCAGCAGCCAAGTGCCCAAAAACATTCAGTACTTC.

The chain has TRBV5-6 and TRBJ2-3; a weak D match, TRBD2 (5 bases). The CDR3 length is 19 residues. Deletions cut 0 bases from V and 2 bases from J, with 22 bases between. Germline V gene data show CDR1 as SGHDT and CDR2 as YYEEEE. CDR3 residues: CASSLGLSKGGGVTDTQYF. For the CDR3, the DNA is TGTGCCAGCAGCTTGGGACTTTCGAAAGGAGGTGGGGTCACAGATACGCAGTATTTT. The variable domain in full, with the rest retrieved from reference TRBV5-6 and TRBJ2-3, is DAGVTQSPTHLIKTRGQQVTLRCSPKSGHDTVSWYQQALGQGPQFIFQYYEEEERQRGNFPDRFSGHQFPNYSSELNVNALLLGDSALYLCASSLGLSKGGGVTDTQYFGPGTRLTVL.

This clone was detected only a few times. J is TRBJ2-7 and V is TRBV2, with 9 nucleotides matching TRBD1. The germline V gene has CDR1 SNHLY and CDR2 FYNNEI. Losses at the gene ends were 6 bases for V and 8 bases for J; bases not matched to a gene: 8. The CDR3 has 13 residues. The CDR3 sequence: CASRETGGRQQYF. The DNA of the CDR3 is TGTGCCAGCAGAGAGACAGGGGGGCGCCAGCAGTACTTC.

The chain carries TRBV6-1 and TRBJ1-1; TRBD1 might be the D (5 bases). Trimming pared 4 bases from V and 4 bases from J, leaving 16 bases between. The CDR3 loop spans 15 amino acids. Germline V gene data show CDR1 as MNHNS and CDR2 as SASEGT. CDR3: CASSAAGQSGTEAFF. The CDR3 DNA reads TGTGCCAGCAGTGCAGCAGGGCAGAGTGGCACTGAAGCTTTCTTT.

The chain recombines TRBV27 with TRBJ2-7; TRBD2 is a possible D gene (5 bases). CDR3 length: 16 amino acids. V lost 2 bases and J 3 bases, leaving 17 bases between the germline ends. Germline V gene data show CDR1 as MNHEY and CDR2 as SMNVEV (reference sequence). DNA for the CDR3: TGTGCCAGCAGTTTAATGAGCCCGGGGTATGGCTACGAGCAGTACTTC. Translated: CASSLMSPGYGYEQYF.

This clone appeared once. The J gene is TRBJ1-4, the V gene TRBV7-9; D gene uncertain. The CDR3 is 12 amino acids. Between the trimmed V and J ends, which lost 1 base and 13 bases, there was a span of 10 bases. CDR1 SEHNR and CDR2 FQNEAQ come from the germline V gene (reference sequence). The chain's CDR3 is CASSLVDGVLFF. The CDR3 DNA reads TGTGCCAGCAGCTTAGTAGACGGGGTACTGTTTTTT.

The chain combines TRBV19 with TRBJ1-1; 11 bases are a match to TRBD1. V trimming: 3 bases; J trimming: 5 bases; junction bases outside the gene matches: 14. The CDR3 is 18 residues long. Germline CDR1 is LNHDA and CDR2 is SQIVND (reference sequence). In DNA form, the CDR3 reads TGTGCCAGTAGTATTCTTCGAGGGACAGGGGGGAGATGGACTGAAGCTTTCTTT. Its protein is CASSILRGTGGRWTEAFF.

CDR3 in DNA: TGTGCCAGCAGCTTAGCAGAGACCCAGTACTTC. Its protein is CASSLAETQYF. V gene TRBV6-5 combines with J gene TRBJ2-5; D unclear. Germline V gives CDR1 MNHEY, CDR2 SVGAGI. The V end lost 6 bases, the J end lost 4 bases, and 6 bases lay between the germline ends. CDR3 length: 11 residues.

To note about this clone: One end of the junction varies from germline; a read error may be responsible. The V call is TRBV6-5, the J call TRBJ2-5, with D uncertain. Looked up from germline, CDR1 is MNHEY and CDR2 is SVGAGI. This CDR3 region has 14 residues. In DNA, the CDR3 is TGTGCCAGCAGTGACTCGGGCCGACAAGAGACCCAGTACTTC. Translated, it gives CASSDSGRQETQYF.

The rearrangement links TRBV7-8 to TRBJ1-5; a possible D gene is TRBD1 (6 bases). Germline lookup yields CDR1 SGHVS and CDR2 FQNEAQ. The length of the CDR3 is 16 residues. The V end was cut by 1 base, the J end by 1 base, with 11 bases between. Written as DNA, the CDR3 is TGTGCCAGCAGCTTAGTGGGGGGGGCGAGCAATCAGCCCCAGCATTTT. As protein: CASSLVGGASNQPQHF.

The table lists this clone with a few counts. V gene TRBV6-5 combines with J gene TRBJ1-1, with D possibly TRBD1 on 5 matching bases. V shed 4 bases and J shed 6 bases, with 18 bases lying between them. This CDR3 contains 15 residues. Looked up from germline, CDR1 is MNHEY and CDR2 is SVGAGI. The CDR3 region has the DNA TGTGCCAGCAGTTCCTTCAACCGGGGGATCCCTGAAGCTTTCTTT. Amino acids: CASSSFNRGIPEAFF.

The gene calls are TRBV3-1 (or the pseudogene TRBV3-2) and TRBJ2-5; TRBD2 aligns across 7 bases. Germline values: CDR1 LGHDT, CDR2 YNNKEL (reference sequence). This CDR3 comprises 15 residues. V lost 1 base, J lost 4 bases, and 6 bases stayed unmatched. CDR3 protein: CASSQANGRGETQYF. CDR3 sequence (DNA): TGTGCCAGCAGCCAAGCAAATGGGAGGGGAGAGACCCAGTACTTC.

This clone was counted a few times. The genes are TRBV3-1 (or the pseudogene TRBV3-2) and TRBJ1-1; D is unresolved. Per the germline V gene, CDR1 is LGHDT and CDR2 is YNNKEL (reference sequence). The CDR3 extends over 10 amino acids. V lost 9 bases and J 5 bases, leaving 7 bases between the germline ends. The chain's CDR3 is CASLHTEAFF. The CDR3 DNA is TGTGCCAGTCTCCATACTGAAGCTTTCTTT.